A selection of T cell receptor beta chains follows, all from one sample in a study of neurological immune-mediated disorders. TCRdb reprocessed the 5' RACE reads with MiXCR, giving one entry per CDR3 protein. This repertoire shows 59,000 or so distinct CDR3 sequences, 10% to 15% found once; its top ten account for approximately 11%. The sample taken for sequencing was PBMCs. The source is a woman in her sixties with HTLV-1-associated myelopathy (HAM/TSP). CDR3s include the opening cysteine and the closing phenylalanine or tryptophan. Each record gives: CDR3 protein, CDR3 DNA, V gene, J gene, D gene, clone size. A D gene is named only where the DNA matches it firmly. The size of a clone is reported for some rows only, either as once, few or many, or as a class for expanded clones.

CDR3 protein: CVSRASGVGSYEQYF
CDR3 DNA: TGTGTCAGCAGGGCGAGCGGAGTTGGGTCCTACGAGCAGTACTTC
V gene: TRBV9
J gene: TRBJ2-7
D gene: .
clone size: .

CDR3 protein: CASSVDRWGTGELFF
CDR3 DNA: TGTGCCAGCAGCGTAGACCGCTGGGGCACCGGGGAGCTGTTTTTT
V gene: TRBV9
J gene: TRBJ2-2
D gene: .
clone size: many

CDR3 protein: CASSPGKVLGNEQFF
CDR3 DNA: TGTGCCAGCAGCCCCGGTAAGGTCCTGGGGAATGAGCAGTTCTTC
V gene: TRBV7-2
J gene: TRBJ2-1
D gene: .
clone size: many

CDR3 protein: CSAGRTSGNADTQYF
CDR3 DNA: TGCAGTGCCGGACGGACTAGCGGGAACGCAGATACGCAGTATTTT
V gene: TRBV20-1
J gene: TRBJ2-3
D gene: TRBD2
clone size: many

CDR3 protein: CASSLAGAGGTGELFF
CDR3 DNA: TGCGCCAGCAGCTTGGCGGGGGCAGGAGGCACCGGGGAGCTGTTTTTT
V gene: TRBV5-1
J gene: TRBJ2-2
D gene: .
clone size: many

CDR3 protein: CASSRGGEAEAFF
CDR3 DNA: TGTGCCAGCAGCCGGGGGGGTGAGGCTGAAGCTTTCTTT
V gene: TRBV7-9
J gene: TRBJ1-1
D gene: .
clone size: many

CDR3 protein: CASSRTGTATNEKLFF
CDR3 DNA: TGTGCCAGCAGCAGGACAGGTACCGCAACTAATGAAAAACTGTTTTTT
V gene: TRBV21-1
J gene: TRBJ1-4
D gene: .
clone size: many

CDR3 protein: CASSPLSGNTGELFF
CDR3 DNA: TGTGCCAGCAGCCCGCTTAGCGGAAACACCGGGGAGCTGTTTTTT
V gene: TRBV11-2
J gene: TRBJ2-2
D gene: .
clone size: many

CDR3 protein: CASSLVSGRAAGELFF
CDR3 DNA: TGTGCCAGCAGCTTAGTTAGCGGGAGGGCCGCCGGGGAGCTGTTTTTT
V gene: TRBV7-2
J gene: TRBJ2-2
D gene: TRBD2
clone size: many

CDR3 protein: CASSSPLDEQFF
CDR3 DNA: TGTGCCAGCAGCTCCCCTTTGGATGAGCAGTTCTTC
V gene: TRBV7-9
J gene: TRBJ2-1
D gene: .
clone size: many

CDR3 protein: CASSYYNRGANTEAFF
CDR3 DNA: TGTGCCAGCAGCTATTACAACAGGGGGGCGAACACTGAAGCTTTCTTT
V gene: TRBV5-5
J gene: TRBJ1-1
D gene: TRBD1
clone size: many

CDR3 protein: CASIPGHKGDRDYEQYF
CDR3 DNA: TGCGCCAGCATCCCGGGACATAAAGGGGACAGAGACTACGAGCAGTACTTC
V gene: TRBV10-1
J gene: TRBJ2-7
D gene: TRBD1
clone size: many

CDR3 protein: CASGVYEQYF
CDR3 DNA: TGTGCCAGCGGGGTTTACGAGCAGTACTTC
V gene: TRBV28
J gene: TRBJ2-7
D gene: .
clone size: many

CDR3 protein: CASSQMTGVNTGELFF
CDR3 DNA: TGCGCCAGCAGCCAGATGACAGGGGTGAACACCGGGGAGCTGTTTTTT
V gene: TRBV5-1
J gene: TRBJ2-2
D gene: TRBD1
clone size: many

CDR3 protein: CASSLQGTLNEKLFF
CDR3 DNA: TGCGCCAGCAGCTTGCAGGGGACGCTGAATGAAAAACTGTTTTTT
V gene: TRBV5-1
J gene: TRBJ1-4
D gene: .
clone size: many

CDR3 protein: CASSLIYGRGSFQPTDTQYF
CDR3 DNA: TGTGCCAGCAGCTTAATATACGGGCGGGGGAGCTTCCAACCCACAGATACGCAGTATTTT
V gene: TRBV7-2
J gene: TRBJ2-3
D gene: TRBD2
clone size: many

CDR3 protein: CASSFTNSYNEQFF
CDR3 DNA: TGTGCCAGCAGTTTTACTAACTCCTACAATGAGCAGTTCTTC
V gene: TRBV12-3/TRBV12-4
J gene: TRBJ2-1
D gene: .
clone size: many

CDR3 protein: CASSPQPSYGYTF
CDR3 DNA: TGTGCCAGCAGCCCCCAACCCTCCTATGGCTACACCTTC
V gene: TRBV7-9
J gene: TRBJ1-2
D gene: .
clone size: many

CDR3 protein: CSASGQGDETNEKLFF
CDR3 DNA: TGCAGTGCCTCAGGACAGGGGGACGAAACTAATGAAAAACTGTTTTTT
V gene: TRBV20-1
J gene: TRBJ1-4
D gene: TRBD1
clone size: many

CDR3 protein: CSARAQGGTDTQYF
CDR3 DNA: TGCAGTGCTAGAGCTCAGGGAGGCACAGATACGCAGTATTTT
V gene: TRBV20-1
J gene: TRBJ2-3
D gene: .
clone size: many

CDR3 protein: CASSLRLAALSSYNEQFF
CDR3 DNA: TGTGCCAGCAGCTTAAGACTAGCGGCACTGAGCTCCTACAATGAGCAGTTCTTC
V gene: TRBV7-2
J gene: TRBJ2-1
D gene: TRBD2
clone size: many

CDR3 protein: CASSPDGRGGQETQYF
CDR3 DNA: TGTGCCAGCAGCCCTGACGGGCGGGGCGGCCAAGAGACCCAGTACTTC
V gene: TRBV9
J gene: TRBJ2-5
D gene: .
clone size: many

CDR3 protein: CASSKGTLSPGNYGYTF
CDR3 DNA: TGTGCCAGCAGCAAAGGGACGCTCTCTCCGGGAAACTATGGCTACACCTTC
V gene: TRBV27
J gene: TRBJ1-2
D gene: .
clone size: .

CDR3 protein: CATSVRQGGTDTQYF
CDR3 DNA: TGTGCCACCAGTGTACGTCAGGGAGGCACAGATACGCAGTATTTT
V gene: TRBV24-1
J gene: TRBJ2-3
D gene: .
clone size: many

CDR3 protein: CASSLVGEVQETQYF
CDR3 DNA: TGCGCCAGCAGCTTGGTTGGGGAGGTCCAAGAGACCCAGTACTTC
V gene: TRBV5-1
J gene: TRBJ2-5
D gene: .
clone size: many

CDR3 protein: CSSWRTGTYGYTF
CDR3 DNA: TGCAGTTCTTGGAGGACAGGGACCTATGGCTACACCTTC
V gene: TRBV20-1
J gene: TRBJ1-2
D gene: TRBD1
clone size: few

CDR3 protein: CATSREGGGNEQFF
CDR3 DNA: TGTGCCACCAGCAGAGAGGGAGGGGGCAATGAGCAGTTCTTC
V gene: TRBV15
J gene: TRBJ2-1
D gene: .
clone size: many

CDR3 protein: CASGLVLGETQYF
CDR3 DNA: TGTGCTAGTGGTTTGGTACTGGGGGAGACCCAGTACTTC
V gene: TRBV12-5
J gene: TRBJ2-5
D gene: .
clone size: .

CDR3 protein: CASSPWRRGNEQFF
CDR3 DNA: TGTGCCAGCAGTCCCTGGCGGAGGGGGAATGAGCAGTTCTTC
V gene: TRBV6-1
J gene: TRBJ2-1
D gene: .
clone size: many

CDR3 protein: CASSQPPGQGKETQYF
CDR3 DNA: TGCGCCAGCAGCCAGCCTCCGGGACAGGGAAAAGAGACCCAGTACTTC
V gene: TRBV4-1
J gene: TRBJ2-5
D gene: TRBD1
clone size: many

CDR3 protein: CASSQGALTDTQYF
CDR3 DNA: TGTGCCAGCAGCCAAGGTGCTCTCACAGATACGCAGTATTTT
V gene: TRBV3-1
J gene: TRBJ2-3
D gene: .
clone size: few

CDR3 protein: CASSYTGSHTEAFF
CDR3 DNA: TGCGCCAGCAGCTACACGGGGTCGCACACTGAAGCTTTCTTT
V gene: TRBV5-1
J gene: TRBJ1-1
D gene: .
clone size: many

CDR3 protein: CASSARTGGLSGANVLTF
CDR3 DNA: TGTGCCAGCAGCGCCAGGACAGGGGGCCTCTCTGGGGCCAACGTCCTGACTTTC
V gene: TRBV2
J gene: TRBJ2-6
D gene: TRBD1
clone size: many

CDR3 protein: CASTEGRGTQAFF
CDR3 DNA: TGCGCCAGCACGGAGGGCAGGGGCACACAAGCTTTCTTT
V gene: TRBV5-1
J gene: TRBJ1-1
D gene: .
clone size: .

CDR3 protein: CASSLVGTDTQYF
CDR3 DNA: TGTGCCAGCAGCTTAGTCGGGACAGATACGCAGTATTTT
V gene: TRBV7-9
J gene: TRBJ2-3
D gene: .
clone size: many

CDR3 protein: CSVGDNYGYTF
CDR3 DNA: TGCAGCGTTGGGGATAACTATGGCTACACCTTC
V gene: TRBV29-1
J gene: TRBJ1-2
D gene: .
clone size: many

CDR3 protein: CASSPDRDRTDTQYF
CDR3 DNA: TGTGCCAGCAGCCCCGACAGGGACCGCACAGATACGCAGTATTTT
V gene: TRBV28
J gene: TRBJ2-3
D gene: TRBD1
clone size: many

CDR3 protein: CSARDRVNEQFF
CDR3 DNA: TGCAGTGCCCGCGACAGGGTGAATGAGCAGTTCTTC
V gene: TRBV20-1
J gene: TRBJ2-1
D gene: TRBD1
clone size: many

CDR3 protein: CASSQGTGLDTQYF
CDR3 DNA: TGCGCCAGCAGCCAAGGGACAGGGCTGGATACGCAGTATTTT
V gene: TRBV4-1
J gene: TRBJ2-3
D gene: TRBD1
clone size: many

CDR3 protein: CSAREAGRQETQYF
CDR3 DNA: TGCAGTGCTAGAGAGGCGGGACGTCAAGAGACCCAGTACTTC
V gene: TRBV20-1
J gene: TRBJ2-5
D gene: .
clone size: many

CDR3 protein: CVSNQNAGGLGYTF
CDR3 DNA: TGTGTCAGCAACCAAAATGCCGGGGGCCTTGGCTACACCTTC
V gene: TRBV14
J gene: TRBJ1-2
D gene: .
clone size: .

CDR3 protein: CASSLGKMYEQYF
CDR3 DNA: TGTGCCAGCAGCTTGGGCAAAATGTACGAGCAGTACTTC
V gene: TRBV5-6
J gene: TRBJ2-7
D gene: .
clone size: many

CDR3 protein: CASCLEGGTEQFF
CDR3 DNA: TGTGCCAGCTGCCTGGAGGGGGGGACCGAGCAGTTCTTC
V gene: TRBV12-3/TRBV12-4
J gene: TRBJ2-1
D gene: .
clone size: many

CDR3 protein: CASRPGLATTNEQFF
CDR3 DNA: TGTGCCAGCAGGCCAGGACTAGCGACAACGAATGAGCAGTTCTTC
V gene: TRBV6-5
J gene: TRBJ2-1
D gene: TRBD2
clone size: many

CDR3 protein: CSVVRGVTEAFF
CDR3 DNA: TGCAGCGTTGTTAGGGGGGTCACTGAAGCTTTCTTT
V gene: TRBV29-1
J gene: TRBJ1-1
D gene: .
clone size: .

CDR3 protein: CSARDSRTGDTGELFF
CDR3 DNA: TGCAGTGCTAGGGACTCTCGAACAGGGGACACCGGGGAGCTGTTTTTT
V gene: TRBV20-1
J gene: TRBJ2-2
D gene: TRBD1
clone size: many

CDR3 protein: CASSLDSPNYGYTF
CDR3 DNA: TGTGCCAGCAGCTTAGACAGCCCGAACTATGGCTACACCTTC
V gene: TRBV7-2
J gene: TRBJ1-2
D gene: .
clone size: many

CDR3 protein: CASSQAYEQYF
CDR3 DNA: TGTGCCAGCAGCCAAGCCTACGAGCAGTACTTC
V gene: TRBV3-1
J gene: TRBJ2-7
D gene: .
clone size: many

CDR3 protein: CSVKLTGELFF
CDR3 DNA: TGCAGCGTGAAGCTCACCGGGGAGCTGTTTTTT
V gene: TRBV29-1
J gene: TRBJ2-2
D gene: .
clone size: many

CDR3 protein: CSAEFGALGGTQYF
CDR3 DNA: TGCAGTGCTGAATTCGGGGCCCTCGGCGGTACGCAGTATTTT
V gene: TRBV20-1
J gene: TRBJ2-3
D gene: .
clone size: many

CDR3 protein: CSATGQGAWNEQFF
CDR3 DNA: TGCAGTGCTACTGGACAGGGCGCATGGAATGAGCAGTTCTTC
V gene: TRBV20-1
J gene: TRBJ2-1
D gene: TRBD1
clone size: many

CDR3 protein: CASSPTIDTQYF
CDR3 DNA: TGTGCCAGCAGCCCCACCATAGATACGCAGTATTTT
V gene: TRBV9
J gene: TRBJ2-3
D gene: .
clone size: many

CDR3 protein: CASSLLGTEQFF
CDR3 DNA: TGTGCCAGCAGCTTATTAGGGACTGAGCAGTTCTTC
V gene: TRBV7-3
J gene: TRBJ2-1
D gene: .
clone size: medium-sized

CDR3 protein: CASSPLMGEGGEQFF
CDR3 DNA: TGTGCCAGCAGTCCCCTAATGGGGGAAGGTGGGGAGCAGTTCTTC
V gene: TRBV11-2
J gene: TRBJ2-1
D gene: .
clone size: many

CDR3 protein: CSVEDLYSGGYTF
CDR3 DNA: TGCAGCGTTGAAGATTTGTATTCGGGTGGCTACACCTTC
V gene: TRBV29-1
J gene: TRBJ1-2
D gene: .
clone size: many